A selection of T cell receptor beta chains follows, all from one sample in a study of shared clonotypes between healthy human individuals. The repertoire was sequenced with immunoSEQ multiplex PCR; TCRdb's copy has only in-frame clones and lacks some. The sample shows 1.5 million to 2.5 million clones, roughly 95% of them seen only once. The material sequenced was naive CD8+ T cells sorted from blood. Receptors were obtained from a man younger than 35 in good health. CDR3s include the opening cysteine and the closing phenylalanine or tryptophan.

TRBJ1-2 TRBV29-1 CSVGQGGNYGYTF
TRBJ1-2 TRBV4-1 CASSLTGGAGGYTF
TRBJ2-3 TRBV9 CASSPYTDTQYF
TRBJ1-1 TRBV30 CAWQTHTEAFF
TRBJ2-2 TRBV7-8 CASSLDPAGELFF
TRBJ2-7 TRBV7-8 CASSFGGSSYEQYF
TRBJ2-5 TRBV10-1 CARPTGTGVKETQYF
TRBJ2-7 TRBV7-9 CASSLALAGSSYEQYF
TRBJ2-7 TRBV2 CASTEGAGDDF
TRBJ1-1 TRBV30 CAWSVWGLTEAFF
TRBJ2-3 TRBV19 CASSIVGLERADTQYF
TRBJ1-4 TRBV5-1 CASSFSRETNEKLFF
TRBJ2-1 TRBV7-9 CASSLESSGEQFF
TRBJ2-3 TRBV10-2 CASKIEGGGTDTQYF
TRBJ2-3 TRBV2 CASSATLSVSTDTQYF
TRBJ2-7 TRBV5-6 CASSLAMGQDIYEQYF